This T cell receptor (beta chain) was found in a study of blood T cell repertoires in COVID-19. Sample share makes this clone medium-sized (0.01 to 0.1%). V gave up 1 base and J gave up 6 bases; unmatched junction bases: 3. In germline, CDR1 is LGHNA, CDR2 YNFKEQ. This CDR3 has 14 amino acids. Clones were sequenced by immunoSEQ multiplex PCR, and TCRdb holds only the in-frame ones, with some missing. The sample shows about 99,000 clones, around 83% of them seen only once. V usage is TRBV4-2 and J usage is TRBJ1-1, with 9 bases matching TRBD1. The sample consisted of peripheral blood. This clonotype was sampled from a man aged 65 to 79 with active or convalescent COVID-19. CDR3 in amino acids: CASSQGGQGAEAFF. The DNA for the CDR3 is TGTGCCAGCAGCCAAGGGGGACAGGGCGCTGAAGCTTTCTTT.